Each of the 20 T cell receptor beta chains below was sequenced from the same sample in a study of shared clonotypes between healthy human individuals. Naive CD8 isolation took CD45RO-negative cells positively selected for CCR7 and excluded terminally differentiated effector memory CD45RA+ cells. Sequencing was performed with immunoSEQ multiplex PCR; in TCRdb, only in-frame clones are kept and a portion is missing. The table lists under 1 million clones, about 92% of them singletons. Specimen: naive CD8+ T cells sorted from blood. These receptor sequences come from a man aged 25-40 years in good health.

The V gene is TRBV27, the J gene TRBJ2-2; D unresolved. The CDR3 totals 17 residues. Germline assignment: CDR1 MNHEY and CDR2 SMNVEV (reference sequence). Trimming shortened V by 5 bases and J by 1 base, and 17 bases separated the two germline ends. In DNA form, the CDR3 reads TGTGCCAGCAGTCTCGCTATCAGTCACTTGAACACCGGGGAGCTGTTTTTT. Amino acids: CASSLAISHLNTGELFF.

This clone was seen once. The chain uses TRBV2 and TRBJ1-5, with D hard to call. This CDR3 is 17 amino acids long. CDR1 SNHLY and CDR2 FYNNEI come from the germline V gene. Trimming removed 2 bases at V and 4 bases at J, with 18 bases between. This CDR3 reads CASSESSPFKGNQPQHF. CDR3 in DNA: TGTGCCAGCAGTGAATCGTCCCCGTTCAAAGGGAATCAGCCCCAGCATTTT. The whole variable domain, filled in from reference TRBV2 and TRBJ1-5, reads EPEVTQTPSHQVTQMGQEVILRCVPISNHLYFYWYRQILGQKVEFLVSFYNNEISEKSEIFDDQFSVERPDGSNFTLKIRSTKLEDSAMYFCASSESSPFKGNQPQHFGDGTRLSIL.

The rearrangement uses TRBV28 and TRBJ2-7, with no clear D. V was cut by 5 bases and J by 4 bases, with 24 bases left in between. This CDR3 region has 17 residues. In germline, CDR1 is MDHEN, CDR2 SYDVKM. The CDR3 protein is CASSPGPIGALGYEQYF. The CDR3 DNA sequence: TGTGCCAGCAGTCCGGGTCCCATTGGCGCTTTGGGTTACGAGCAGTACTTC.

The rearrangement joins TRBV7-3 to TRBJ2-3; D not resolved. The CDR3 runs 12 residues. Germline lookup yields CDR1 SGHTA and CDR2 FQGTGA. Deletions cut 3 bases from V and 4 bases from J, with 5 bases between. The CDR3 DNA follows: TGTGCCAGCAGCTTGGAAGCAGATACGCAGTATTTT. This gives the protein CASSLEADTQYF.

This clone showed up just once. V gene TRBV11-2 combines with J gene TRBJ2-3; no reliable D call. Trimming took off 5 bases at V and 0 bases at J, with 21 bases between the two ends. The CDR3 is 18 amino acids. Germline CDR1 and CDR2: SGHAT and FQNNGV. DNA of the CDR3: TGTGCCAGCAGCGACGGAGCCTTTACACCCACTAGCACAGATACGCAGTATTTT. As protein: CASSDGAFTPTSTDTQYF.

The genes are TRBV29-1 and TRBJ2-7; 12 bases fit TRBD2. The CDR3 runs 18 residues. The ends lost 3 bases at V and 0 bases at J; junction bases unmatched: 12. CDR1 and CDR2 from the germline V gene are SQVTM and ANQGSEA. The CDR3 region has the DNA TGCAGCGTTGAGTCTCCCCCCCCGGGACTAGCGGGCTCCTACGAGCAGTACTTC. Translating gives CSVESPPPGLAGSYEQYF.

This chain uses TRBV4-1 with TRBJ1-4; weak D call: TRBD1 (6 bases). The V and J ends lost 4 bases and 3 bases respectively, with 9 bases between them. This CDR3 contains 14 residues. Per the germline V gene, CDR1 is MGHRA and CDR2 is YSYEKL. CDR3 residues: CASSLQGSNEKLFF. CDR3 bases: TGCGCCAGCAGCCTACAGGGTTCTAATGAAAAACTGTTTTTT.

The V and J genes are TRBV7-9 and TRBJ1-1; no reliable D call. Trimming pared 3 bases from V and 1 base from J, leaving 6 bases between. This CDR3 has 13 amino acids. CDR1 is SEHNR and CDR2 is FQNEAQ in the germline V gene (reference sequence). The CDR3 DNA reads as TGTGCCAGCAGCTTCAGAGAGAACACTGAAGCTTTCTTT. This encodes CASSFRENTEAFF.

The rearrangement joins TRBV7-6 to TRBJ2-1; 8 positions match TRBD1. V trimming: 5 bases; J trimming: 13 bases; junction bases outside the gene matches: 13. CDR1 SGHVS and CDR2 FNYEAQ come from the germline V gene. The CDR3 extends over 14 amino acids. CDR3 in amino acids: CASSPQTGDAFQFF. In DNA, the CDR3 is TGTGCCAGCAGCCCCCAGACAGGGGATGCGTTTCAGTTCTTC.

The rearrangement joins TRBV7-9 to TRBJ2-7, with TRBD2 as a possible D gene (5 bases). V dropped 5 bases and J dropped 2 bases, with 13 bases sitting between them. The CDR3 contains 14 residues. CDR1 is SEHNR and CDR2 is FQNEAQ in the germline V gene (reference sequence). The CDR3 loop is CASSPRGDPYEQYF. The CDR3 DNA reads as TGTGCCAGCAGCCCCCGGGGAGATCCCTACGAGCAGTACTTC.

The chain links TRBV5-5 to TRBJ2-3; D ambiguous. With 4 bases removed from V and 3 bases from J, the gap between germline ends came to 12 bases. Germline CDR1 and CDR2: SGHKS and YYEKEE (reference sequence). This CDR3 is 14 amino acids long. The CDR3 DNA follows: TGTGCCAGCAGCCATACCACCTTGACAGATACGCAGTATTTT. Translated: CASSHTTLTDTQYF.

J is TRBJ2-1 and V is TRBV7-9; 9 nucleotides agree with TRBD1. The germline V gene encodes CDR1 SEHNR and CDR2 FQNEAQ (reference sequence). The CDR3 loop spans 15 amino acids. Trimming took 5 bases from V and 8 from J; bases not matched to a gene: 10. CDR3 region: CASSPDRGPGYEQFF. CDR3 DNA: TGTGCCAGCAGCCCGGACAGGGGACCAGGCTATGAGCAGTTCTTC.

The chain uses TRBV19 and TRBJ2-7; TRBD1 is a possible D gene (6 bases). The CDR3 totals 19 residues. With 5 bases removed from V and 6 bases from J, the gap between germline ends came to 32 bases. CDR1 and CDR2 (germline): LNHDA, SQIVND (reference sequence). CDR3: CASSPLHSGTIRRLREQYF. CDR3 sequence (DNA): TGTGCCAGTAGTCCTCTTCACTCCGGGACAATCCGTCGGTTGCGCGAGCAGTACTTC.

The chain employs TRBV18 and TRBJ1-2; TRBD1 matches at 10 bases. This CDR3 is built from 18 residues. Germline loops: CDR1 KGHSH, CDR2 LQKENI. The ends lost 3 bases at V and 8 bases at J; junction bases unmatched: 18. CDR3 amino acids: CASSPFPGQGKGSGGYTF. CDR3 DNA sequence: TGTGCCAGCTCACCCTTCCCGGGACAGGGGAAAGGGAGCGGAGGCTACACCTTC.

This rearrangement joins TRBV27 to TRBJ2-2; maybe TRBD1 (5 bases). The ends were cut back, 0 bases at V and 0 bases at J, with 14 bases in the middle. In germline, CDR1 is MNHEY, CDR2 SMNVEV (reference sequence). This CDR3 spans 18 amino acids. The CDR3 spells CASSLSPLQGSNTGELFF. CDR3 sequence (DNA): TGTGCCAGCAGTTTATCGCCATTGCAGGGATCGAACACCGGGGAGCTGTTTTTT.

V is TRBV28 and J is TRBJ2-1; no clear D gene. This CDR3 is 14 amino acids long. Germline CDR1 is MDHEN and CDR2 is SYDVKM. V lost 7 bases and J lost 4, with 14 bases in between. CDR3 bases: TGTGCCAGCACCCCATGGCCAATTTACAATGAGCAGTTCTTC. It translates to CASTPWPIYNEQFF.

The chain uses TRBV7-2 and TRBJ2-3, with D perhaps TRBD1 (5 bases). Trimming shortened V by 2 bases and J by 2 bases, and 17 bases separated the two germline ends. Germline values: CDR1 SGHTA, CDR2 FQGNSA. The CDR3 length is 17 residues. The DNA of the CDR3 is TGTGCCAGCAGCTTACCTGCACAGGCCACCCCCACAGATACGCAGTATTTT. Amino acid sequence: CASSLPAQATPTDTQYF.

The chain carries TRBV30 and TRBJ1-4; TRBD1 matches at 8 bases. V lost 4 bases and J lost 4; bases outside the gene matches: 8. CDR3 size: 15 residues. Per the germline V gene, CDR1 is GTSNPN and CDR2 is SVGIG (reference sequence). The CDR3 loop reads CAWNRGQAYNEKLFF. CDR3 in DNA: TGTGCCTGGAACAGGGGACAGGCGTATAATGAAAAACTGTTTTTT.

This clone was seen only once. This sequence joins TRBV7-8 and TRBJ1-1; 9 bases are shared with TRBD1. The germline gives CDR1 SGHVS, CDR2 FQNEAQ. V shed 4 bases, J shed 8 bases, and the junction held 8 bases outside the gene matches. This CDR3 is 14 amino acids long. CDR3 DNA sequence: TGTGCCAGCAGCTACCGGGACAGGGAGTCCGAAGCTTTCTTT. Protein sequence: CASSYRDRESEAFF.

The CDR3 DNA is TGTGCCAGCAGCTCCGGGGTGGCCAAAAACATTCAGTACTTC. Protein sequence: CASSSGVAKNIQYF. The rearrangement joins TRBV13 to TRBJ2-4, with D possibly being TRBD2 (5 bases). The V gene's germline CDR1 is PRHDT and CDR2 FYEKMQ (reference sequence). This CDR3 region has 14 residues. V lost 4 bases and J lost 1, with 8 bases in between.